The sequence of this T cell receptor (beta chain) was determined in a study of T cell changes during pregnancy in multiple sclerosis. Per germline, CDR1 LNHDA and CDR2 SQIVND (reference sequence). Trimming removed 8 bases from V and 1 base from J; junction bases left unmatched: 2. The CDR3 has 13 amino acids. Sequenced by immunoSEQ multiplex PCR; TCRdb stores in-frame clones only, minus some. The sample carries 55,000 or so clones, about 90% recorded once. The V and J genes are TRBV19 and TRBJ2-7, with 10 positions matching TRBD1. Sample: CD4+ T cells from peripheral blood mononuclear cells, taken after pregnancy. This clonotype was obtained from a female donor in good health, enrolled as a control in a pregnancy study. The CDR3 is CASGQGVSYEQYF. The DNA of the CDR3 is TGTGCCAGTGGACAGGGGGTTTCCTACGAGCAGTACTTC.